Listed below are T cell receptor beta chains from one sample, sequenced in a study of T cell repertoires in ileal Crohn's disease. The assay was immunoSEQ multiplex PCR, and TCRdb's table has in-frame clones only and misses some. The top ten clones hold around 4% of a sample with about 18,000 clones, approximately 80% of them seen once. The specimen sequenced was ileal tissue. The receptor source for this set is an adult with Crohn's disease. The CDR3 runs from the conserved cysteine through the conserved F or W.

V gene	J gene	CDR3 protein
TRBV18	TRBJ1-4	CASSPSGRKGTTNEKLFF
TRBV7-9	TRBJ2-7	CASSPDTGFSYEQYF
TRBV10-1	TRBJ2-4	CASSDPGGDNIQYF
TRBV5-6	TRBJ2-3	CASSDAGEVHTQYF
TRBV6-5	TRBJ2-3	CASSYVRETTDTQYF
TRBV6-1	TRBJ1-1	CASSEEGSVTEAFF
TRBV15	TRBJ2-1	CATSRPAASGGHSEQFF
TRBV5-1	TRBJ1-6	CASSLEGYNSPLHF
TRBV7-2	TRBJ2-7	CASSLVGRDEQYF
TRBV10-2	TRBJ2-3	CASSERSGGTDTQYF
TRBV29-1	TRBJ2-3	CSVVEGTDTQYF
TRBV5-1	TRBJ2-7	CASSPGDRSPMDYEQYF
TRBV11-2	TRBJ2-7	CASSAQLAGTYEQYF
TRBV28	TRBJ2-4	CASNPDRAKNIQYF
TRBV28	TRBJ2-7	CASSPPLGGSKDEQYF
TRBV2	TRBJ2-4	CASSTGGLAKNIQYF
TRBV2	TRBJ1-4	CASSETPDRVIEKLFF
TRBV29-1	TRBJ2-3	CSARTGTDTQYF
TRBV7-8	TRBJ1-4	CASSIRRDHEKLFF
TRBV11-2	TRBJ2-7	CASSPALDRGPYEQYF
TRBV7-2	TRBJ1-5	CASSFGRVNQPQHF
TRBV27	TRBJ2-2	CASSLDRVPGGELFF
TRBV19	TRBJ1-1	CASSRKSNTEAFF
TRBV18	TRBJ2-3	CASSPLGSADTQYF
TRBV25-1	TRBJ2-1	CASSATEYNEQFF
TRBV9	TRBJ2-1	CASSVGGGTVAYNEQFF
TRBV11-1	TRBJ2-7	CASSARWSLEQYF
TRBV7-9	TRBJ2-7	CASSPSHEQYF
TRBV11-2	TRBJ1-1	CASSLGGEAFF